Shown below are 14 T cell receptor beta chains from a single sample sequenced in a study of blood T cell repertoires in COVID-19. Profiled with immunoSEQ multiplex PCR; TCRdb holds only in-frame clones, not every one. This table holds 210,000 or so clones, roughly 85% found once. Sequencing input: peripheral blood. These TCRs come from a middle-aged man with COVID-19, enrolled during active disease.

The chain carries TRBV7-3 and TRBJ2-1, with TRBD1 matching over 8 bases. The CDR3 loop spans 13 amino acids. Germline-derived CDR1 and CDR2 are SGHTA and FQGTGA. V gave up 5 bases and J gave up 7 bases; unmatched junction bases: 4. The CDR3 DNA sequence: TGTGCCAGCAGCAGCGACAGGGGAAATGAGCAGTTCTTC. It codes for CASSSDRGNEQFF.

This clone was found once. This chain uses TRBV4-1 with TRBJ1-1; 8 bases agree with TRBD1. V was clipped by 5 bases and J by 7 bases; unmatched bases: 9. The CDR3 runs to 14 residues. Germline CDR1 MGHRA, CDR2 YSYEKL. The CDR3 loop is CASSSSRGLIEAFF. DNA of the CDR3: TGCGCCAGCAGCTCGAGCAGGGGGCTGATTGAAGCTTTCTTT.

The chain employs TRBV7-2 and TRBJ1-1; no clear D gene. Trimming cost V 1 base and J 5 bases, with 5 bases left between them. The length of the CDR3 is 12 residues. Germline-derived CDR1 and CDR2 are SGHTA and FQGNSA. The CDR3 here is CASSLVQTEAFF. In nucleotides, the CDR3 is TGTGCCAGCAGCTTAGTCCAGACTGAAGCTTTCTTT.

A note on this clone: Other DNA sequences within the sample encode an identical CDR3. The chain recombines TRBV5-1 with TRBJ2-5; no clear D gene. The V end was cut by 0 bases, the J end by 2 bases, with 5 bases between. The CDR3 has 13 amino acids. Germline-derived CDR1 and CDR2 are SGHRS and YFSETQ. The CDR3, as DNA: TGCGCCAGCAGCTTGGGTCTGCAAGAGACCCAGTACTTC. This encodes CASSLGLQETQYF.

V usage is TRBV10-3 and J usage is TRBJ1-2; D ambiguous. Trimming shortened V by 0 bases and J by 6 bases, and 14 bases separated the two germline ends. In germline, CDR1 is ENHRY, CDR2 SYGVKD. The CDR3 length is 15 residues. CDR3 nucleotides: TGTGCCATCAGTGAGTCGAGAAGGGAGGCCAATGGCTACACCTTC. Its translation: CAISESRREANGYTF.

The chain carries TRBV7-2 and TRBJ1-3, with TRBD1 matching over 8 bases. After removal of 5 bases from V and 0 bases from J, the junction contained 6 bases not matched to a gene. The CDR3 is 16 residues long. Germline V gene data show CDR1 as SGHTA and CDR2 as FQGNSA. The CDR3, as DNA: TGTGCCAGCAGCGGGCGGACAGGGAGCTCTGGAAACACCATATATTTT. Its translation: CASSGRTGSSGNTIYF.

V gene TRBV18 combines with J gene TRBJ1-4; D is ambiguous. V shed 6 bases and J shed 7 bases, with 15 bases lying between them. Germline loops: CDR1 KGHSH, CDR2 LQKENI. The CDR3 runs 14 residues. The CDR3 here is CASSPGLDVEKLFF. CDR3 DNA sequence: TGTGCCAGCTCCCCCGGGTTGGATGTTGAAAAACTGTTTTTT. Variable domain in full (rest from reference TRBV18 and TRBJ1-4): NAGVMQNPRHLVRRRGQEARLRCSPMKGHSHVYWYRQLPEEGLKFMVYLQKENIIDESGMPKERFSAEFPKEGPSILRIQQVVRGDSAAYFCASSPGLDVEKLFFGSGTQLSVL.

The chain carries TRBV9 and TRBJ1-6, with 9 bases that match TRBD1. Germline assignment: CDR1 SGDLS and CDR2 YYNGEE. Trimming at V came to 4 bases and at J to 7 bases, leaving 6 bases not matched to a gene. The CDR3 runs 15 residues. The CDR3 reads CASSPGDRGNSPLHF. The CDR3 DNA reads TGTGCCAGCAGCCCCGGAGACAGGGGGAATTCACCCCTCCACTTT.

The V call is TRBV7-9, the J call TRBJ1-1, with unresolved D. The germline V and J ends were trimmed by 4 bases and 2 bases, with 11 bases remaining between them. Germline V CDR1 and CDR2: SEHNR, FQNEAQ (reference sequence). The CDR3 is 14 residues long. The CDR3 region is CASSYFGPNTEAFF. The CDR3 DNA follows: TGTGCCAGCAGCTACTTTGGTCCCAACACTGAAGCTTTCTTT.

The CDR3 DNA sequence: TGTGCCTGGAGCGACCCGACAGGGACTCAAGAGACCCAGTACTTC. This gives the protein CAWSDPTGTQETQYF. This chain uses TRBV30 with TRBJ2-5, with a weak D call TRBD1 (7 bases). This CDR3 spans 15 amino acids. Germline assignment: CDR1 GTSNPN and CDR2 SVGIG (reference sequence). V lost 3 bases and J lost 2, with 16 bases in between.

This clone has just a few counts. This sequence joins TRBV9 and TRBJ1-1, with D tentatively TRBD1 (5 bases). This CDR3 has 14 amino acids. Trimming removed 0 bases at V and 1 base at J, with 7 bases between. Germline V lookup: CDR1 SGDLS, CDR2 YYNGEE. CDR3 nucleotide sequence: TGTGCCAGCAGCGTAGGGACACCGAACACTGAAGCTTTCTTT. Amino acid sequence: CASSVGTPNTEAFF.

The V gene is TRBV19, the J gene TRBJ1-1, with 8 bases fitting TRBD1. The trim removed 7 bases at V and 5 bases at J, leaving 12 bases unmatched. The CDR3 loop spans 15 amino acids. Germline V gene data show CDR1 as LNHDA and CDR2 as SQIVND (reference sequence). Written as DNA, the CDR3 is TGTGCCAGTATGACGCAGGGGGCGTCTCGGACTGAAGCTTTCTTT. It codes for CASMTQGASRTEAFF.

This clone was picked up a small number of times. The chain links TRBV19 to TRBJ1-1, with D tentatively TRBD1 (5 bases). Trimming left V 3 bases short and J 12 bases short, with 14 bases between. The CDR3 spans 12 residues. Germline V CDR1 and CDR2: LNHDA, SQIVND (reference sequence). CDR3 amino acids: CASSIPGLRTFF. In DNA form, the CDR3 reads TGTGCCAGTAGTATCCCAGGGTTACGAACTTTCTTT.

CDR3 amino acids: CASSLSRTGDYSNQPQHF. The CDR3 DNA follows: TGTGCCAGCAGTTTATCCCGGACAGGAGATTACAGCAATCAGCCCCAGCATTTT. The V gene is TRBV27, the J gene TRBJ1-5; 7 nucleotides line up with TRBD1. CDR1 and CDR2 from the germline V gene are MNHEY and SMNVEV (reference sequence). The CDR3 consists of 18 residues. The junction had 9 bases not matched to a gene; V was cut back by 0 bases and J by 1 base.